This T cell receptor beta chain was retrieved from a study of CD4 T cells in relation to SARS-CoV-2 and coronaviruses. Study overall: ViraFEST: approximately 10-day antigen culture of PBMCs, then TCR beta CDR3 sequencing.

The count of this clone is one. What it binds is not known. Clones were sequenced by immunoSEQ multiplex PCR, and TCRdb holds only the in-frame ones, with some missing. The sample lists about 18,000 clones; about 80% were seen once. Germline-derived CDR1 and CDR2 are SGHRS and YFSETQ. This CDR3 region has 14 residues. V was shortened by 3 bases and J by 1 base, with 10 bases between the two germline ends. Study-level points and caveats: Approximately 65% of donors had memory CD4+ clonotypes crossrecognizing SARS-CoV-2 and common cold coronavirus spike. Crossreactive clones expanded significantly less to SARS-CoV-2 than monoreactive clones.

Before the COVID-19 pandemic, during about 2010-2018, CD4+ T cells were taken from unexposed donors. CD4+ T cells were isolated from the cells after nine to eleven days of culture. Testing used SARS-CoV-2 S/N and four cold-coronavirus spikes on unexposed-donor CD4+ T cells, cells permitting. The chain couples TRBV5-1 to TRBJ2-5; D gene unclear. Sequenced material: CD4+ T cells from PBMCs, cultured in vitro. The clonotype comes from a human donor in good health. CDR3 sequence: CASSSNTIQETQYF. CDR3 sequence (DNA): TGCGCCAGCAGCTCAAACACTATCCAAGAGACCCAGTACTTC. Full variable domain (outside the CDR3, taken from reference TRBV5-1 and TRBJ2-5): KAGVTQTPRYLIKTRGQQVTLSCSPISGHRSVSWYQQTPGQGLQFLFEYFSETQRNKGNFPGRFSGRQFSNSRSEMNVSTLELGDSALYLCASSSNTIQETQYFGPGTRLLVL.